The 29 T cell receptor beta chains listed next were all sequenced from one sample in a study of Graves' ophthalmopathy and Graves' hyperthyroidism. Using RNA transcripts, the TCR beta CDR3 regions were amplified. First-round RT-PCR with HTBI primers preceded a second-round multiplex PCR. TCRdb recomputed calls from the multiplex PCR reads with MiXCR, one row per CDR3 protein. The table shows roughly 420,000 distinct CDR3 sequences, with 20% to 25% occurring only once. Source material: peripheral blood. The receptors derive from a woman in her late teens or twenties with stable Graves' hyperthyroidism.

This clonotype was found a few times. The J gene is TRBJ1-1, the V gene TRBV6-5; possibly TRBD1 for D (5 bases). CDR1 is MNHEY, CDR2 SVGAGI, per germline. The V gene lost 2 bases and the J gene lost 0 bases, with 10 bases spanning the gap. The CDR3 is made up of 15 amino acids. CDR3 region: CASSYEGPLNTEAFF. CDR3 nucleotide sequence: TGTGCCAGCAGTTACGAGGGACCCCTGAACACTGAAGCTTTCTTT.

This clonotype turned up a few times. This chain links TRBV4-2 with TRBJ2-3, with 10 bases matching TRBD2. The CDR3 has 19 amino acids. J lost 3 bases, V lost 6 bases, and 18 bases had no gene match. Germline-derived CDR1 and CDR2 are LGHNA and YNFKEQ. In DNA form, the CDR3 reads TGTGCCAGCAGTCCGAAGACTAGCGGGTTCCCTAGGGGGACAGATACGCAGTATTTT. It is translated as CASSPKTSGFPRGTDTQYF.

The CDR3 reads CAISDPGRGDTEAFF. CDR3 in DNA: TGTGCCATCAGTGACCCCGGCAGGGGTGACACTGAAGCTTTCTTT. V usage is TRBV10-3 and J usage is TRBJ1-1, with a tentative D call TRBD1 (6 bases). This CDR3 spans 15 amino acids. CDR1 and CDR2 (germline): ENHRY, SYGVKD. Trimming pared 3 bases from V and 3 bases from J, leaving 14 bases between.

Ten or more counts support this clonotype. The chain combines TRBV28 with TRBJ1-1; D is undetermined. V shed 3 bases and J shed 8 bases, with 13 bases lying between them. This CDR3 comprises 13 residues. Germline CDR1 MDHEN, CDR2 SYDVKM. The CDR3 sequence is CASSLGRPDEAFF. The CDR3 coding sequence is TGTGCCAGCAGTTTGGGGAGGCCCGACGAAGCTTTCTTT.

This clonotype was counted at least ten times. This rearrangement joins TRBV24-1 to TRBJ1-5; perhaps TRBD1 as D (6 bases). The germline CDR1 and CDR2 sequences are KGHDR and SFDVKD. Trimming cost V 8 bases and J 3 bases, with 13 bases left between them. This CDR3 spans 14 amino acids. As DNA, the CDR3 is TGTGCCACCATCCCGACAGGCCCCAATCAGCCCCAGCATTTT. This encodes CATIPTGPNQPQHF.

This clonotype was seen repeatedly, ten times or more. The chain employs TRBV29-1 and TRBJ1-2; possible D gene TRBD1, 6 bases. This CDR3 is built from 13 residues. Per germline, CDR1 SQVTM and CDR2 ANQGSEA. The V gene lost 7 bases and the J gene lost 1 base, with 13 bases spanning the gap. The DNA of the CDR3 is TGCAGCGCCGTGGACAGCTTTAACTATGGCTACACCTTC. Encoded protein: CSAVDSFNYGYTF.

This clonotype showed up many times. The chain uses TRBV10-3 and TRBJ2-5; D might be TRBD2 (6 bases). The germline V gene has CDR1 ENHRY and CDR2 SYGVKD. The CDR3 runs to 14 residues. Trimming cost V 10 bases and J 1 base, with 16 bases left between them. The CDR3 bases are TGTGCCACTAAACCGGGACTCTCCCAAGAGACCCAGTACTTC. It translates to CATKPGLSQETQYF.

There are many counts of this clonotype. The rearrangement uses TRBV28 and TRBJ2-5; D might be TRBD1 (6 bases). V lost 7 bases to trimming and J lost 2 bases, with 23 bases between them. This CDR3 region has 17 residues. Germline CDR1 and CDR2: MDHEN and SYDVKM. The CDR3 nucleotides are TGTGCCAGCACGTCCCCCGGACGGGACAACTCACAAGAGACCCAGTACTTC. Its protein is CASTSPGRDNSQETQYF.

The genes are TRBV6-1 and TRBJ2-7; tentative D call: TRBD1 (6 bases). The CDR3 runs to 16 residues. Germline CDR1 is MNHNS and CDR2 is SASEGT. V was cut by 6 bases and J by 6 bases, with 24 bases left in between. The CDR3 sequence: CASRTGWWGRGGEQYF. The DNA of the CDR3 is TGTGCCAGCAGGACCGGATGGTGGGGCAGGGGCGGCGAGCAGTACTTC.

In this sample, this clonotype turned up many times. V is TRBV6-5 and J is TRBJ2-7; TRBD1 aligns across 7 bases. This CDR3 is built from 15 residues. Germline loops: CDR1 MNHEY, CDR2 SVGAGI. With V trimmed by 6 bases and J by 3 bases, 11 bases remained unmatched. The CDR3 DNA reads TGTGCCAGCAGCTATACCTGGGACAGAAACTACGAGCAGTACTTC. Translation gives CASSYTWDRNYEQYF.

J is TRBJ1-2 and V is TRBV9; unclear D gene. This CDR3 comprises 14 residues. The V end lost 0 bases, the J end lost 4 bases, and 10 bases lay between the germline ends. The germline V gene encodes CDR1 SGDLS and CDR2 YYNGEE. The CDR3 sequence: CASSVAGSSYGYTF. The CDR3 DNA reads TGTGCCAGCAGCGTAGCTGGCAGCTCCTATGGCTACACCTTC.

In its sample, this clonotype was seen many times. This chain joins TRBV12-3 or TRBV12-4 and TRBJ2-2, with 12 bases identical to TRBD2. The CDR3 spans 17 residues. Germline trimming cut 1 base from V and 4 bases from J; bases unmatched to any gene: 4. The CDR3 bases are TGTGCCAGCAGTTTAGGACTAGCGGGAGAAGCCACCGGGGAGCTGTTTTTT. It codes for CASSLGLAGEATGELFF.

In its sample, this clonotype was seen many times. CDR3 in amino acids: CATGLLLTTGNTIYF. The DNA of the CDR3 is TGTGCCACCGGCCTTCTGCTCACCACTGGAAACACCATATATTTT. The V gene is TRBV19, the J gene TRBJ1-3; D unclear. The V gene lost 10 bases and the J gene lost 2 bases, with 18 bases spanning the gap. Germline CDR1 and CDR2: LNHDA and SQIVND (reference sequence). CDR3 length equals 15 residues.

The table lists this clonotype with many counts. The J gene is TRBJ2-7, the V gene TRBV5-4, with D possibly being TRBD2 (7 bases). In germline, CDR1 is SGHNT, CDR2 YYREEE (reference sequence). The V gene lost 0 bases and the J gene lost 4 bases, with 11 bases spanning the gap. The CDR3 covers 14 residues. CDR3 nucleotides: TGTGCCAGCAGCTTGGAAGGGGGGGAGTACGAGCAGTACTTC. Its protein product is CASSLEGGEYEQYF.

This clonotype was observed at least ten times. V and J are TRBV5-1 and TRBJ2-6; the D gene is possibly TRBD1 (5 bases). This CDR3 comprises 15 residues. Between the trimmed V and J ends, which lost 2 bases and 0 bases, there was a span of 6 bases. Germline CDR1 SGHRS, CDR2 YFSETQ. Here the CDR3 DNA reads TGCGCCAGCAGCTTCAGGGCCTCTGGGGCCAACGTCCTGACTTTC. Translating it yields CASSFRASGANVLTF.

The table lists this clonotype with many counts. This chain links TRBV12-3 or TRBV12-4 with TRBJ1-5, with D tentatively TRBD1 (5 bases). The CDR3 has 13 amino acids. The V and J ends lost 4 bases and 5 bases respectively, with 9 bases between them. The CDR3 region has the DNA TGTGCCAGCAGTTCTGACAGAGATCAGCCCCAGCATTTT. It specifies CASSSDRDQPQHF.

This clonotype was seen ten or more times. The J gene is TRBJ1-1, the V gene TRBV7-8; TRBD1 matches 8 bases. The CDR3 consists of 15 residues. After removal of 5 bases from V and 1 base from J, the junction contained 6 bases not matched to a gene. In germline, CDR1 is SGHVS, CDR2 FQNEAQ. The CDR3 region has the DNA TGTGCCAGCAGCCCCTACGGACAGGGGAACACTGAAGCTTTCTTT. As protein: CASSPYGQGNTEAFF.

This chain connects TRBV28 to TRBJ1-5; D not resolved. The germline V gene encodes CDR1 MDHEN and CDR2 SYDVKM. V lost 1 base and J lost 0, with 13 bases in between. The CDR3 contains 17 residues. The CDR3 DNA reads TGTGCCAGCAGTTTATACCGCGGTCTCGTTAGCAATCAGCCCCAGCATTTT. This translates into CASSLYRGLVSNQPQHF.

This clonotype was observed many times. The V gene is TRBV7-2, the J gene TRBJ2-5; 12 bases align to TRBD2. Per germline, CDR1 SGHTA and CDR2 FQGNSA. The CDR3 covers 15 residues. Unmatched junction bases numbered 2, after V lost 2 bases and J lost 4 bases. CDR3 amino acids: CASSLTGLAGETQYF. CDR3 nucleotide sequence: TGTGCCAGCAGCTTAACGGGACTAGCGGGAGAGACCCAGTACTTC.

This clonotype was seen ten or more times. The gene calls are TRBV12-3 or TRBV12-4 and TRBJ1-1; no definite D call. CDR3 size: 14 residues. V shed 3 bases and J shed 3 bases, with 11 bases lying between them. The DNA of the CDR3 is TGTGCCAGCAGTTTCAGAGGGTTGGACACTGAAGCTTTCTTT. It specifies CASSFRGLDTEAFF.

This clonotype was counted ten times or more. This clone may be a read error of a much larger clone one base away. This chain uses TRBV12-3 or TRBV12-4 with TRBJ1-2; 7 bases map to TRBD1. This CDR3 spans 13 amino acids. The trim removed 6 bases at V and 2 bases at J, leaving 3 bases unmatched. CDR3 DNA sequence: TGTGCCAGCAGGAAACAGGGGAACTATGGCTACACCTTC. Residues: CASRKQGNYGYTF.

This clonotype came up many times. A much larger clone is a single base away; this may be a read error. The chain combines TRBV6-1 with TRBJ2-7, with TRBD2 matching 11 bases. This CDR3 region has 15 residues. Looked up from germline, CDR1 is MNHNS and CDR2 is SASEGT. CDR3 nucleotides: TGTGCCAGCGGTGAACGGCTAGCGGGAGGCCACGAGCAGTACTTC. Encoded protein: CASGERLAGGHEQYF.

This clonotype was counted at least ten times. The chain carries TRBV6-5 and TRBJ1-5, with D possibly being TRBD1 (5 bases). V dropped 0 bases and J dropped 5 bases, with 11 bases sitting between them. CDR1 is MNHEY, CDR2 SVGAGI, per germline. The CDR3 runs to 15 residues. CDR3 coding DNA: TGTGCCAGCAGTTACTCGTGGGGGGATGATCAGCCCCAGCATTTT. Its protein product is CASSYSWGDDQPQHF.

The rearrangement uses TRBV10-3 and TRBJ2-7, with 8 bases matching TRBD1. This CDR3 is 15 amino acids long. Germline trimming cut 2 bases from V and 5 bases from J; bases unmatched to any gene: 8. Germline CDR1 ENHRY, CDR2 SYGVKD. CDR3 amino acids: CAISEGTGGIHEQYF. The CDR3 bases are TGTGCCATCAGTGAGGGCACAGGGGGGATTCACGAGCAGTACTTC.

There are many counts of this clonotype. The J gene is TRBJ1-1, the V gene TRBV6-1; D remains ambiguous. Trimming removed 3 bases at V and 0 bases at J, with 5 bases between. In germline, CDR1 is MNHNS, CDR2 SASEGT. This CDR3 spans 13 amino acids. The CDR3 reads CASSDGLNTEAFF. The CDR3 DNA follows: TGTGCCAGCAGTGACGGCTTGAACACTGAAGCTTTCTTT.

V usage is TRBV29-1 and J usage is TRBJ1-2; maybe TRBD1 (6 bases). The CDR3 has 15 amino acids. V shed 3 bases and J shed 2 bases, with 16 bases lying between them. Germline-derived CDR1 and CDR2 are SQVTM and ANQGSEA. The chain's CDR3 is CSVDLGGETNYGYTF. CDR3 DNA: TGCAGCGTTGACTTAGGGGGGGAGACGAACTATGGCTACACCTTC.

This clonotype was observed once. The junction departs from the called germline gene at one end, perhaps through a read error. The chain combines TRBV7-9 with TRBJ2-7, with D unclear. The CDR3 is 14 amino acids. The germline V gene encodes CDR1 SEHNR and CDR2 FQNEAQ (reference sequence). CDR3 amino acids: CASSLVIGYYDQYF. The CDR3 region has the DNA TGTGCCAGCAGCTTAGTCATCGGGTACTACGATCAGTACTTC.

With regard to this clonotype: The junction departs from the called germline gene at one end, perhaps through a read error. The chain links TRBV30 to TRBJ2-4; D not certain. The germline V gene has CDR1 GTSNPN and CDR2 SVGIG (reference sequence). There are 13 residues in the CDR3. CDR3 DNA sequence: TGTGCCTGGAGTGGCTTAGCCAAAAACATTAAGTACTTC. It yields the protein CAWSGLAKNIKYF.

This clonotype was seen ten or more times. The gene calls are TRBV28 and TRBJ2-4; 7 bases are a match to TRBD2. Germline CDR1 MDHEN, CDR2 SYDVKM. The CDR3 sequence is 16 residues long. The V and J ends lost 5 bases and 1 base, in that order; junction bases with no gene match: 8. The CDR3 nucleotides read TGTGCCAGCAGTCCCGGACTAGAAGGGGCCAAAAACATTCAGTACTTC. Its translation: CASSPGLEGAKNIQYF.